The next 21 T cell receptor beta chains were all read from a single sample in a study of beta chain features in type 1 diabetes (dated by TCRdb to the late 2010s). Library prep was done by the immunoSEQ multiplex PCR assay. All of the isolated RNA was reverse transcribed with the High Capacity cDNA Reverse Transcription Kit, so expressed TCRB transcripts were sequenced. TCRdb stores this immuneACCESS table with in-frame sequences only. Part of the clones is absent; in the studies checked, under half of the shortfall reflects unresolved V genes, and no reason is known for the rest. For this sample the table gives under 300,000 clones, of which roughly 8% were detected only once. In total, the top ten clones hold approximately 1% of the sample. Material: central memory CD4+ T cells from blood. These receptors were collected from a woman between 18 and 30 years old in good health.

This clone was seen a few times. The gene calls are TRBV25-1 and TRBJ1-2, with D maybe TRBD1 (6 bases). V lost 2 bases to trimming and J lost 5 bases, with 12 bases between them. CDR3 length equals 14 residues. CDR1 and CDR2 from the germline V gene are MGHDK and SYGVNS. CDR3 region: CASSERQGRYGYTF. The CDR3 region has the DNA TGTGCCAGCAGTGAACGGCAGGGGAGATATGGCTACACCTTC.

This clone was counted a few times. The chain carries TRBV7-9 and TRBJ2-2; 7 bases map to TRBD1. V gave up 6 bases and J gave up 7 bases; unmatched junction bases: 5. Germline V CDR1 and CDR2: SEHNR, FQNEAQ (reference sequence). CDR3 length: 13 amino acids. DNA for the CDR3: TGTGCCAGCAGAACGACAGGGCACGGGGAGCTGTTTTTT. Translation: CASRTTGHGELFF. Together with reference TRBV7-9 and TRBJ2-2, the CDR3 gives the full variable domain: DTGVSQNPRHKITKRGQNVTFRCDPISEHNRLYWYRQTLGQGPEFLTYFQNEAQLEKSRLLSDRFSAERPKGSFSTLEIQRTEQGDSAMYLCASRTTGHGELFFGEGSRLTVL.

This clone was recorded at least ten times. The V call is TRBV19, the J call TRBJ1-1, with 7 bases identical to TRBD1. Germline V gene sequence: CDR1 LNHDA, CDR2 SQIVND (reference sequence). J was trimmed by 11 bases and V by 4 bases; bases with no gene match: 4. The CDR3 contains 11 residues. The CDR3 DNA reads TGTGCCAGTAGTACAACAGGGGTGGCTTTCTTT. It is translated as CASSTTGVAFF. Looking up the rest from reference TRBV19 and TRBJ1-1 gives the full variable domain: DGGITQSPKYLFRKEGQNVTLSCEQNLNHDAMYWYRQDPGQGLRLIYYSQIVNDFQKGDIAEGYSVSREKKESFPLTVTSAQKNPTAFYLCASSTTGVAFFGQGTRLTVV.

The gene calls are TRBV18 and TRBJ1-6; D is perhaps TRBD1 (5 bases). This CDR3 is built from 15 residues. V lost 3 bases, J lost 14 bases, and 20 bases lay in between. Germline V gene lookup returns CDR1 KGHSH and CDR2 LQKENI. In nucleotides, the CDR3 is TGTGCCAGCTCACCTACAGGCACAAGTCTGGAGTCCCTCCACTTT. Translating it yields CASSPTGTSLESLHF.

CDR3 nucleotides: TGTGCCGCCTACAGGGAGCGTAGGGACACTGAAGCTTTCTTT. Amino acids: CAAYRERRDTEAFF. The V call is TRBV28, the J call TRBJ1-1, with D perhaps TRBD1 (6 bases). The CDR3 runs to 14 residues. V was shortened by 11 bases and J by 3 bases, with 19 bases between the two germline ends. Germline-derived CDR1 and CDR2 are MDHEN and SYDVKM.

This clone was seen a handful of times. V is TRBV4-2 and J is TRBJ2-1; 7 bases line up with TRBD2. V dropped 0 bases and J dropped 6; count of bases not matched to a gene: 11. The CDR3 has 17 residues. Looked up from germline, CDR1 is LGHNA and CDR2 is YNFKEQ. The CDR3 DNA sequence: TGTGCCAGCAGCCAAGACCCGCCTAGCGGAGTGAGCAATGAGCAGTTCTTC. This translates into CASSQDPPSGVSNEQFF.

This rearrangement joins TRBV7-9 to TRBJ2-5, with D unclear. Germline loops: CDR1 SEHNR, CDR2 FQNEAQ (reference sequence). The CDR3 has 13 residues. Deletions cut 5 bases from V and 5 bases from J, with 12 bases between. The CDR3: CASSPRGSETQYF. The CDR3 DNA reads TGTGCCAGCAGCCCCCGTGGATCCGAGACCCAGTACTTC.

The rearrangement uses TRBV6-6 and TRBJ1-2; TRBD1 is a possible D gene (5 bases). V was clipped by 10 bases and J by 2 bases, with 14 bases between them. Germline loops: CDR1 MNHNY, CDR2 SVGAGI (reference sequence). The CDR3 sequence is 13 residues long. The CDR3 region is CATQPGLNYGYTF. The CDR3 DNA reads as TGTGCCACCCAACCAGGGCTAAACTATGGCTACACCTTC.

This clone occurred a few times. The rearrangement joins TRBV28 to TRBJ1-1, with D uncertain. With 5 bases removed from V and 1 base from J, the gap between germline ends came to 14 bases. Germline V gene sequence: CDR1 MDHEN, CDR2 SYDVKM. The CDR3 has 15 amino acids. CDR3: CASSPAGHTNTEAFF. In DNA form, the CDR3 reads TGTGCCAGCAGTCCCGCCGGGCACACGAACACTGAAGCTTTCTTT. Complete variable domain (other parts from reference TRBV28 and TRBJ1-1): DVKVTQSSRYLVKRTGEKVFLECVQDMDHENMFWYRQDPGLGLRLIYFSYDVKMKEKGDIPEGYSVSREKKERFSLILESASTNQTSMYLCASSPAGHTNTEAFFGQGTRLTVV.

The sample holds a few counts of this clone. A much larger clonotype is one base distant, so this may be a read error. The genes are TRBV18 and TRBJ2-5; D not resolved. The CDR3 has 12 residues. V lost 4 bases and J lost 0, with 3 bases in between. Germline CDR1 is KGHSH and CDR2 is LQKENI. In nucleotides, the CDR3 is TGTGCCAGCTCACGAAACCAAGAGACCCAGTACTTC. Translation: CASSRNQETQYF.

The chain is built from TRBV7-2 and TRBJ2-5; tentatively, D is TRBD2 (6 bases). V lost 5 bases and J lost 4, with 17 bases in between. CDR3 length: 15 amino acids. Germline-derived CDR1 and CDR2 are SGHTA and FQGNSA. The CDR3 DNA follows: TGTGCCAGCAGCCTCAAGGGACTCACGACAGAGACCCAGTACTTC. It codes for CASSLKGLTTETQYF.

This clone was found many times. This sample also contains other DNA sequences that code for the same CDR3. The chain has TRBV6-6 and TRBJ1-2, with D perhaps matching TRBD1 (6 bases). V gave up 6 bases and J gave up 3 bases, with 11 bases separating them. The CDR3 spans 13 residues. Germline V gene sequence: CDR1 MNHNY, CDR2 SVGAGI (reference sequence). The CDR3 DNA is TGTGCCAGCAGCCCGACAGGAGACTATGGCTACACCTTC. Translated: CASSPTGDYGYTF.

This clone was seen a few times. This chain connects TRBV7-8 to TRBJ1-4, with a weak D call TRBD1 (6 bases). CDR1 is SGHVS, CDR2 FQNEAQ, per germline. CDR3 length: 16 amino acids. Trimming left V 8 bases short and J 4 bases short, with 20 bases between. Here the CDR3 DNA reads TGTGCCAGCCTGGACGGTCGAGGGGGTGTTAATGAAAAACTGTTTTTT. Its translation: CASLDGRGGVNEKLFF.

A few counts support this clone. The V gene is TRBV5-6, the J gene TRBJ2-2; D might be TRBD1 (5 bases). The V gene's germline CDR1 is SGHDT and CDR2 YYEEEE. Trimming removed 2 bases from V and 0 bases from J, with 11 bases in between. The CDR3 totals 16 residues. CDR3 region: CASSFYRTANTGELFF. The CDR3 DNA is TGTGCCAGCAGCTTTTACAGGACCGCGAACACCGGGGAGCTGTTTTTT.

This clone occurred a few times. The gene calls are TRBV7-2 and TRBJ2-7; D call uncertain. Germline V lookup: CDR1 SGHTA, CDR2 FQGNSA. V gave up 2 bases and J gave up 6 bases, with 17 bases separating them. This CDR3 has 15 amino acids. The CDR3 DNA reads TGTGCCAGCAGCTTACAAGGGCGTAGTTTGGGCGAGCAGTACTTC. This sequence encodes CASSLQGRSLGEQYF.

This chain joins TRBV11-3 and TRBJ2-4; D is possibly TRBD2 (5 bases). V lost 5 bases and J 11 bases, leaving 19 bases between the germline ends. CDR1 is SGHNT, CDR2 YENEEA, per germline. This CDR3 region has 14 residues. The CDR3 is CASSPTEGWIVQYF. The DNA of the CDR3 is TGTGCCAGCAGCCCAACCGAGGGCTGGATCGTTCAGTACTTC.

The chain links TRBV29-1 to TRBJ1-3, with D tentatively TRBD1 (5 bases). Trimming took off 6 bases at V and 3 bases at J, with 9 bases between the two ends. The germline V gene has CDR1 SQVTM and CDR2 ANQGSEA. CDR3 length: 12 amino acids. DNA of the CDR3: TGCAGCGTCGGGACGGATGGAAACACCATATATTTT. Its translation is CSVGTDGNTIYF. The whole variable domain, remainder taken from reference TRBV29-1 and TRBJ1-3, is SAVISQKPSRDICQRGTSLTIQCQVDSQVTMMFWYRQQPGQSLTLIATANQGSEATYESGFVIDKFPISRPNLTFSTLTVSNMSPEDSSIYLCSVGTDGNTIYFGEGSWLTVV.

This clone appeared a few times. The chain couples TRBV30 to TRBJ1-2; TRBD1 agrees at 7 bases. The CDR3 length is 14 residues. With V trimmed by 2 bases and J by 5 bases, 8 bases remained unmatched. CDR1 is GTSNPN and CDR2 is SVGIG in the germline V gene (reference sequence). This chain's CDR3 is CAWSPRQGWYGYTF. Here the CDR3 DNA reads TGTGCCTGGAGTCCACGACAGGGATGGTATGGCTACACCTTC.

This sequence joins TRBV11-2 and TRBJ1-1; the D gene is possibly TRBD1 (6 bases). This CDR3 is built from 12 residues. Per germline, CDR1 SGHAT and CDR2 FQNNGV. Deletions cut 10 bases from V and 11 bases from J, with 20 bases between. The CDR3 DNA reads as TGTGCCATCTCCAGGGCCGCGCAGGGGGCTTTCTTT. This encodes CAISRAAQGAFF.

This clone was detected a few times. J is TRBJ1-2 and V is TRBV29-1; D is perhaps TRBD1 (6 bases). CDR1 and CDR2 from the germline V gene are SQVTM and ANQGSEA. CDR3 length: 14 residues. The V end lost 5 bases, the J end lost 3 bases, and 16 bases lay between the germline ends. CDR3 sequence: CSVTTGSTDYGYTF. CDR3 sequence (DNA): TGCAGCGTTACCACAGGGTCTACGGACTATGGCTACACCTTC.

This clone was observed a handful of times. The chain uses TRBV4-2 and TRBJ2-2; TRBD2 matches 7 bases. CDR3 size: 17 residues. Per germline, CDR1 LGHNA and CDR2 YNFKEQ. V lost 0 bases and J lost 6; bases outside the gene matches: 10. The CDR3 protein is CASSQDTPGRGAGELFF. In nucleotides, the CDR3 is TGTGCCAGCAGCCAAGATACCCCGGGACGGGGGGCCGGGGAGCTGTTTTTT.